These T cell receptor beta chains were read from a single sample in a study of blood T cells in healthy people across ages. MiXCR, run by TCRdb on the 5' RACE reads, gives a single entry per CDR3 protein. The sample has approximately 800,000 distinct CDR3 sequences, nearly 60% seen once. Sequencing used blood. Source of these receptors: a man younger than 40 in good health. Each CDR3 is given with its conserved first and last residue. Fields, in order: clone size, D gene, V gene, J gene, CDR3 protein, CDR3 DNA. D genes are given only for firm matches. Rows give clone size only sometimes, using once, few, many, or a class for an expanded clone.

clone size: few
D gene: .
V gene: TRBV7-2
J gene: TRBJ2-3
CDR3 protein: CASSLVKRSDTQYF
CDR3 DNA: TGTGCCAGCAGCTTGGTAAAGCGGTCAGATACGCAGTATTTT

clone size: .
D gene: .
V gene: TRBV6-2/TRBV6-3
J gene: TRBJ1-2
CDR3 protein: CASSYSKSSTVPNYGYTF
CDR3 DNA: TGTGCCAGCAGTTACTCGAAAAGTTCGACAGTACCTAACTATGGCTACACCTTC

clone size: .
D gene: TRBD1
V gene: TRBV29-1
J gene: TRBJ2-4
CDR3 protein: CSVEEQGNIQYF
CDR3 DNA: TGCAGCGTTGAAGAACAGGGGAACATTCAGTACTTC

clone size: .
D gene: .
V gene: TRBV5-1
J gene: TRBJ2-1
CDR3 protein: CASSLDWGWNEQFF
CDR3 DNA: TGCGCCAGCAGCTTGGACTGGGGGTGGAATGAGCAGTTCTTC

clone size: .
D gene: .
V gene: TRBV20-1
J gene: TRBJ2-7
CDR3 protein: CSAKLDLYEQYF
CDR3 DNA: TGCAGTGCTAAATTGGACCTCTACGAGCAGTACTTC

clone size: .
D gene: .
V gene: TRBV28
J gene: TRBJ2-7
CDR3 protein: CASSISTPPDEQYF
CDR3 DNA: TGTGCCAGCAGTATTAGCACACCGCCAGACGAGCAGTACTTC

clone size: .
D gene: TRBD2
V gene: TRBV27
J gene: TRBJ2-5
CDR3 protein: CASKRVLAGAFSQETQYF
CDR3 DNA: TGTGCCAGCAAAAGGGTACTAGCGGGAGCTTTTAGTCAAGAGACCCAGTACTTC

clone size: .
D gene: TRBD1
V gene: TRBV2
J gene: TRBJ1-2
CDR3 protein: CASSVYDRDGYTF
CDR3 DNA: TGTGCCAGCAGTGTATACGACAGGGATGGCTACACCTTC

clone size: .
D gene: .
V gene: TRBV4-2
J gene: TRBJ2-5
CDR3 protein: CASSLNLEETQYF
CDR3 DNA: TGTGCCAGCAGCCTGAACCTCGAAGAGACCCAGTACTTC

clone size: .
D gene: TRBD1
V gene: TRBV25-1
J gene: TRBJ2-1
CDR3 protein: CASDPGGEQFF
CDR3 DNA: TGTGCCAGCGACCCAGGGGGTGAGCAGTTCTTC

clone size: .
D gene: TRBD2
V gene: TRBV7-9
J gene: TRBJ2-1
CDR3 protein: CATRGGSYNEQFF
CDR3 DNA: TGTGCCACTCGGGGGGGGTCCTACAATGAGCAGTTCTTC

clone size: .
D gene: .
V gene: TRBV28
J gene: TRBJ2-5
CDR3 protein: CASSLARRSVRETQYF
CDR3 DNA: TGTGCCAGCAGTTTAGCGAGACGGAGTGTAAGAGAGACCCAGTACTTC

clone size: .
D gene: .
V gene: TRBV4-1
J gene: TRBJ1-1
CDR3 protein: CASSPSGRRDTEAFF
CDR3 DNA: TGCGCCAGCAGCCCCTCCGGACGGCGGGACACTGAAGCTTTCTTT

clone size: .
D gene: .
V gene: TRBV6-6
J gene: TRBJ2-7
CDR3 protein: CASSLTSQISYEQYF
CDR3 DNA: TGTGCCAGCAGTCTAACTAGCCAAATATCCTACGAGCAGTACTTC